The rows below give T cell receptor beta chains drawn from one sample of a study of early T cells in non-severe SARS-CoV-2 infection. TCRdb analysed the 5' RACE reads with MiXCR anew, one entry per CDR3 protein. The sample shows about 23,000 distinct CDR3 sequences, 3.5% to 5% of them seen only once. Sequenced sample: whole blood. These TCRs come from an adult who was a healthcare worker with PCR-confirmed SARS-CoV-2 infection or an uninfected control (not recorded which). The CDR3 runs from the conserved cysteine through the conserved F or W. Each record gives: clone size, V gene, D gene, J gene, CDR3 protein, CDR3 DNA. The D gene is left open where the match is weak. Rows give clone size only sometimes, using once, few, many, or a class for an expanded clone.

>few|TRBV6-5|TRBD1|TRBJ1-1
CASSYSWTGGTEAFF
TGTGCCAGCAGTTACAGTTGGACAGGTGGAACTGAAGCTTTCTTT
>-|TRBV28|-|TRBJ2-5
CASSLPFETGGGIETQYF
TGTGCCAGCAGTCTTCCCTTTGAAACGGGGGGCGGTATAGAGACCCAGTACTTC
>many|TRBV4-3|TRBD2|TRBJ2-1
CASSQVVGLASFHEQFF
TGCGCCAGCAGCCAAGTCGTGGGACTAGCTAGTTTCCATGAGCAGTTCTTC
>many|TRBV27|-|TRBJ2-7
CASSFRARNLEQYF
TGTGCCAGCAGTTTCCGGGCCAGGAACCTCGAGCAGTACTTC
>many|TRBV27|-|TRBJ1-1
CASRGRNTEAFF
TGTGCCAGCCGAGGGAGAAACACTGAAGCTTTCTTT
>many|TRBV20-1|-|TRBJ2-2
CSALNNRVNTGELFF
TGCAGTGCTTTGAATAACAGGGTAAACACCGGGGAGCTGTTTTTT
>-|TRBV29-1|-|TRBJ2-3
CSVDDGADTQYF
TGCAGCGTTGACGACGGGGCAGATACGCAGTATTTT
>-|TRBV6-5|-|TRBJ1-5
CASSYSMGANQPQHF
TGTGCCAGCAGTTACTCAATGGGGGCAAATCAGCCCCAGCATTTT
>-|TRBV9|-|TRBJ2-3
CASSVQHRSTDTQYF
TGTGCCAGCAGCGTACAACATCGAAGCACAGATACGCAGTATTTT
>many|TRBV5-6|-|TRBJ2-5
CASSFELGETQYF
TGTGCCAGCAGCTTTGAGCTGGGCGAGACCCAGTACTTC
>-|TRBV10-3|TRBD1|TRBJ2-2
CAISESGTGAGELFF
TGTGCCATCAGTGAGTCCGGGACAGGGGCCGGGGAGCTGTTTTTT
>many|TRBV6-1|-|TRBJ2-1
CASSEARGGHEQFF
TGTGCCAGCAGTGAAGCAAGGGGGGGCCATGAGCAGTTCTTC
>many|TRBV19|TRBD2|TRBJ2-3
CASTAGLAGTFRDTQYF
TGTGCCAGTACCGCGGGACTAGCGGGGACCTTCCGGGATACGCAGTATTTT
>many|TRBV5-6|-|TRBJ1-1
CASSLVIRDEAFF
TGTGCCAGCAGCTTGGTGATCAGGGATGAAGCTTTCTTT
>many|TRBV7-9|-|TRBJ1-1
CASSLDEGTEAFF
TGTGCCAGCAGCTTAGACGAGGGGACTGAAGCTTTCTTT
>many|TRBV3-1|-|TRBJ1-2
CASSQYGSGGGYTF
TGTGCCAGCAGCCAATACGGCAGTGGTGGAGGCTACACCTTC
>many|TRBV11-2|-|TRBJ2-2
CASSFDRSGELFF
TGTGCCAGCAGCTTCGACAGGTCCGGGGAGCTGTTTTTT
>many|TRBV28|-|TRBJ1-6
CASSLMAVYRLNSPLHF
TGTGCCAGCAGTTTAATGGCAGTCTATCGACTTAATTCACCCCTCCACTTT
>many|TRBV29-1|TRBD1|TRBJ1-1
CSVEVQGTMNTEAFF
TGCAGCGTTGAAGTACAGGGGACAATGAACACTGAAGCTTTCTTT
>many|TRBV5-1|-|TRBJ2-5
CASSWDARQETQYF
TGCGCCAGCAGCTGGGACGCCAGACAAGAGACCCAGTACTTC
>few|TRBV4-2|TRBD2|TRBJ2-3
CASSRGLAGGKFTDTQYF
TGTGCCAGCAGCCGCGGACTAGCGGGGGGAAAGTTCACAGATACGCAGTATTTT
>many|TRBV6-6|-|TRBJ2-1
CASSRTSSYNEQFF
TGTGCCAGCAGTCGGACCAGCTCCTACAATGAGCAGTTCTTC
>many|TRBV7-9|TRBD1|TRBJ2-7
CASSSQKSGTGDEQYF
TGTGCCAGCAGCTCGCAAAAGTCCGGGACAGGGGACGAGCAGTACTTC
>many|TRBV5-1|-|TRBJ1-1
CASSLGEVGTEAFF
TGCGCCAGCAGCTTGGGCGAGGTCGGGACTGAAGCTTTCTTT
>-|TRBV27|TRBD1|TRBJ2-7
CASRIPGQGYEQYF
TGTGCCAGCAGGATACCGGGACAGGGATACGAGCAGTACTTC
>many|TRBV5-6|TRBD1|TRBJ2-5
CASSLDLTGGEETQYF
TGTGCCAGCAGCTTGGATTTAACAGGGGGCGAAGAGACCCAGTACTTC
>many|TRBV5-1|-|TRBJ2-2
CASSPEANTGELFF
TGCGCCAGCAGCCCCGAGGCCAACACCGGGGAGCTGTTTTTT
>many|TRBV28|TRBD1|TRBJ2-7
CASSRLGTAAYEQYF
TGTGCCAGCAGTCGCCTCGGGACAGCCGCCTACGAGCAGTACTTC
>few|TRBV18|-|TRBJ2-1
CASSGSRKTNEQFF
TGTGCCAGCTCAGGATCGCGGAAGACCAATGAGCAGTTCTTC
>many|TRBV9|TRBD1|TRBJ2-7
CASSPRTGTHEQYF
TGTGCCAGCAGCCCCAGGACAGGGACCCACGAGCAGTACTTC
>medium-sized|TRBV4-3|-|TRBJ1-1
CASSTQDNLNTEAFF
TGCGCCAGCAGCACCCAGGACAACCTGAACACTGAAGCTTTCTTT
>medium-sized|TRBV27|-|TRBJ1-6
CASVLTWAGGSPLHF
TGTGCCAGCGTATTGACCTGGGCTGGGGGTTCACCCCTCCACTTT
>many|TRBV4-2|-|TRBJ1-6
CASSQEAPLDSKNSPLHF
TGTGCCAGCAGCCAGGAAGCCCCCCTGGACAGTAAAAATTCACCCCTCCACTTT
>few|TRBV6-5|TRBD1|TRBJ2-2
CASSLDRGYPPGELFF
TGTGCCAGCAGCCTCGACAGGGGTTATCCCCCCGGGGAGCTGTTTTTT
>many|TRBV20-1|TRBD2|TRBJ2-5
CSARSGGEETQYF
TGCAGTGCTAGAAGCGGGGGGGAAGAGACCCAGTACTTC
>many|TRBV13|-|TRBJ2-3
CASTTPGADTQYF
TGTGCCAGCACCACCCCGGGTGCAGATACGCAGTATTTT
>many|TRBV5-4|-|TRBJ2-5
CASSWTRAQGETQYF
TGTGCCAGCAGCTGGACAAGAGCCCAGGGGGAGACCCAGTACTTC